This TCR beta chain stems from a study of shared clonotypes between healthy human individuals. Study at large: Per-donor plates numbered three CD4 naive, three CD4 memory, two CD8 naive and one CD8 memory. Findings of the study overall: Shared clonotypes: approximately 5% naive CD4, roughly 3.8% naive CD8, about 2.5% memory CD4, under 0.45% memory CD8. Large depth notwithstanding, sorted-subset sequencing proved incomplete by rarefaction. Investigators collected only blood, and repertoires in tissues likely differ.

Clones were sequenced by immunoSEQ multiplex PCR, and TCRdb holds only the in-frame ones, with some missing. The sample lists around 2,000,000 clones, approximately 95% occurring once. Comment on this clone: No antigen is known for it. Germline is not matched at one junction end, which may reflect a read error.

Selected positively for CCR7 and CD45RO-negative, naive CD8 cells excluded terminally differentiated effector memory CD45RA+ cells. The CDR3 consists of 14 residues. Looked up from germline, CDR1 is SGHAT and CDR2 is FQNNGV. The TCR was taken from a man aged 18 to 35 in good health. V usage is TRBV11-2 and J usage is TRBJ2-3; D might be TRBD2 (6 bases). Sequencing input: naive CD8+ T cells sorted from blood. Here the CDR3 DNA reads TGTGCCACCAGCGGGTACTCTAGCACAGATACGCAGTATTTT. It specifies CATSGYSSTDTQYF.